Below, 8 T cell receptor beta chains from the same sample are listed, as sequenced in a study of OX40 agonist ivuxolimab in advanced cancers. TCRdb's table, derived via immunoSEQ multiplex PCR, lists solely in-frame clones and lacks some. This table holds more than 45,000 clones, almost 85% found once. The specimen was CD4+ or CD8+ T cells sorted from blood, collected in a trial of the OX40 agonist ivuxolimab. Source of these receptors: an adult with an advanced solid tumor such as melanoma, head and neck, liver or kidney cancer.

The rearrangement links TRBV30 to TRBJ2-1, with D maybe TRBD2 (6 bases). The germline V gene has CDR1 GTSNPN and CDR2 SVGIG (reference sequence). V was trimmed by 1 base and J by 15 bases, leaving 10 bases between them. The CDR3 sequence is 10 residues long. For the CDR3, the DNA is TGTGCCTGGAGTGAGATAGCGGTGTTCTTC. Protein: CAWSEIAVFF.

This clone has a handful of counts. V is TRBV11-3 and J is TRBJ1-4; unclear D gene. V was pared by 0 bases and J by 11 bases, with 7 bases between. The CDR3 totals 12 residues. Looked up from germline, CDR1 is SGHNT and CDR2 is YENEEA. DNA of the CDR3: TGTGCCAGCAGCTTAGACCGAAGGAAACTGTTTTTT. Its protein is CASSLDRRKLFF.

The chain joins TRBV10-2 to TRBJ2-5, with 13 bases aligning to TRBD2. The CDR3 length is 16 residues. Germline CDR1 reads WSHSY; CDR2 reads SAAADI. V shed 4 bases, J shed 4 bases, and the junction held 6 bases outside the gene matches. As DNA, the CDR3 is TGCGCCAGCAGTGGGACTAGCGGGAGAAGAGGAGAGACCCAGTACTTC. Its translation: CASSGTSGRRGETQYF.

V and J are TRBV27 and TRBJ1-5, with 10 bases that match TRBD1. V was clipped by 3 bases and J by 4 bases; unmatched bases: 3. CDR3 length: 15 amino acids. From germline, CDR1 is MNHEY and CDR2 SMNVEV (reference sequence). The CDR3 loop is CASSFAGQGNQPQHF. The CDR3 region has the DNA TGTGCCAGCAGTTTCGCGGGACAGGGGAATCAGCCCCAGCATTTT.

J is TRBJ1-2 and V is TRBV15; 11 bases match TRBD1. The V and J ends lost 0 bases and 2 bases, in that order; junction bases with no gene match: 2. The CDR3 is made up of 16 amino acids. In germline, CDR1 is LNHNV, CDR2 YYDKDF (reference sequence). The CDR3 DNA reads as TGTGCCACCAGCAGAGACCGGACAGGGGGCAACTATGGCTACACCTTC. This sequence encodes CATSRDRTGGNYGYTF.

V gene TRBV7-2 combines with J gene TRBJ2-7; possibly TRBD1 or TRBD2 for D (5 bases each). The CDR3 is made up of 12 amino acids. The germline gives CDR1 SGHTA, CDR2 FQGNSA. V lost 1 base, J lost 6 bases, and 7 bases lay in between. The CDR3 DNA follows: TGTGCCAGCAGCTTAGATGGGGGCGAGCAGTACTTC. Its translation is CASSLDGGEQYF. Together with reference TRBV7-2 and TRBJ2-7, the CDR3 gives the full variable domain: GAGVSQSPSNKVTEKGKDVELRCDPISGHTALYWYRQSLGQGLEFLIYFQGNSAPDKSGLPSDRFSAERTGGSVSTLTIQRTQQEDSAVYLCASSLDGGEQYFGPGTRLTVT.

The CDR3 DNA is TGTGCCAGCTCACCAAGTAACTACGAGCAGTACTTC. It encodes CASSPSNYEQYF. The chain joins TRBV18 to TRBJ2-7; D not resolved. V was shortened by 2 bases and J by 3 bases, with 5 bases between the two germline ends. Looked up from germline, CDR1 is KGHSH and CDR2 is LQKENI. The CDR3 loop spans 12 amino acids.

J is TRBJ2-2 and V is TRBV7-9; possible D gene TRBD1, 7 bases. The V and J ends lost 1 base and 16 bases respectively, with 13 bases between them. This CDR3 is 12 amino acids long. From germline, CDR1 is SEHNR and CDR2 FQNEAQ (reference sequence). This CDR3 reads CASSLGQGGWFF. CDR3 DNA sequence: TGTGCCAGCAGCTTAGGACAGGGAGGTTGGTTTTTT.